Below are 12 T cell receptor beta chains sequenced from a single sample in a study of patients and donors after allogeneic stem cell transplantation. TCRdb re-called the RT-PCR reads with MiXCR, one entry per CDR3 protein. The sample consists of roughly 940,000 distinct CDR3 sequences, more than 15% of them appearing once. Source material: blood, either unsorted or a sorted T cell fraction (not recorded which). These receptors were collected from a human donor who was either an allogeneic HSCT recipient or a stem cell or donor lymphocyte infusion donor (not recorded which). It is not recorded whose cells these are; they may come from a transplant donor.

In its sample, this clonotype was seen a few times. The chain joins TRBV28 to TRBJ2-5; 9 bases are shared with TRBD2. Looked up from germline, CDR1 is MDHEN and CDR2 is SYDVKM. Unmatched junction bases numbered 9, after V lost 6 bases and J lost 4 bases. This CDR3 spans 15 amino acids. The DNA of the CDR3 is TGTGCCAGCAGACGTCGAGATAGCGGGGGAGAGACCCAGTACTTC. It encodes CASRRRDSGGETQYF.

As concerns this clonotype: One junction end disagrees with the germline gene, perhaps due to a read error. The rearrangement links TRBV19 to TRBJ1-1; D not certain. This CDR3 comprises 12 residues. Germline assignment: CDR1 LNHDA and CDR2 SQIVND (reference sequence). The CDR3 loop reads CASSPGNAEAFF. CDR3 in DNA: TGTGCCAGTAGTCCGGGGAACGCTGAAGCTTTCTTT. Variable domain in full (rest from reference TRBV19 and TRBJ1-1): DGGITQSPKYLFRKEGQNVTLSCEQNLNHDAMYWYRQDPGQGLRLIYYSQIVNDFQKGDIAEGYSVSREKKESFPLTVTSAQKNPTAFYLCASSPGNAEAFFGQGTRLTVV.

This clonotype showed up just a few times. CDR3 sequence: CASSEPSGLYNEQFF. CDR3 sequence (DNA): TGTGCCAGCAGTGAGCCGAGCGGGTTGTACAATGAGCAGTTCTTC. The rearrangement links TRBV2 to TRBJ2-1, with a possible D match to TRBD2 (6 bases). Germline V lookup: CDR1 SNHLY, CDR2 FYNNEI. The ends were cut back, 3 bases at V and 4 bases at J, with 13 bases in the middle. This CDR3 region has 15 residues.

This clonotype was seen more than once but under ten times. V and J are TRBV20-1 and TRBJ2-2, with D perhaps matching TRBD2 (6 bases). The germline V gene has CDR1 DFQATT and CDR2 SNEGSKA (reference sequence). This CDR3 has 15 residues. Between the trimmed V and J ends, which lost 1 base and 2 bases, there was a span of 11 bases. The CDR3 reads CSARGAGTNTGELFF. As DNA, the CDR3 is TGCAGTGCTAGAGGGGCGGGGACTAACACCGGGGAGCTGTTTTTT.

The chain recombines TRBV12-3 or TRBV12-4 with TRBJ1-5; 7 bases line up with TRBD1. The CDR3 is 15 amino acids. J was trimmed by 6 bases and V by 2 bases; bases with no gene match: 7. CDR3 sequence reads: CASSLRIGGIQPQHF. The CDR3, as DNA: TGTGCCAGCAGTTTACGGATAGGGGGCATTCAGCCCCAGCATTTT.

The chain has TRBV20-1 and TRBJ2-7; 11 positions match TRBD2. Germline values: CDR1 DFQATT, CDR2 SNEGSKA (reference sequence). This CDR3 contains 13 residues. Germline trimming cut 4 bases from V and 4 bases from J; bases unmatched to any gene: 3. The CDR3 sequence is CSAIAGGPYEQYF. The CDR3, as DNA: TGCAGTGCTATAGCGGGAGGGCCGTACGAGCAGTACTTC.

The CDR3 sequence is CASSQVWEGEETQYF. Here the CDR3 DNA reads TGTGCCAGCAGCCAAGTATGGGAGGGGGAAGAGACCCAGTACTTC. J is TRBJ2-5 and V is TRBV4-2; D possibly corresponds to TRBD2 (7 bases). CDR1 is LGHNA, CDR2 YNFKEQ, per germline. This CDR3 is built from 15 residues. Trimming removed 1 base from V and 3 bases from J, with 12 bases in between.

The genes are TRBV5-1 and TRBJ2-6, with D unresolved. CDR3 size: 11 residues. V lost 0 bases, J lost 9 bases, and 1 base lay in between. CDR1 is SGHRS and CDR2 is YFSETQ in the germline V gene. The CDR3 protein is CASSLDNVLTF. The CDR3 nucleotides are TGCGCCAGCAGCTTGGACAACGTCCTGACTTTC.

The V call is TRBV6-2 or TRBV6-3, the J call TRBJ2-1, with 13 nucleotides matching TRBD2. V lost 5 bases, J lost 8 bases, and 6 bases stayed unmatched. Germline V gene data show CDR1 as MNHEY and CDR2 as SVGEGT. The CDR3 consists of 15 residues. Written as DNA, the CDR3 is TGTGCCAGCAGTATACTAGCGGGGGGGATCGATGAGCAGTTCTTC. Protein: CASSILAGGIDEQFF.

The chain joins TRBV29-1 to TRBJ2-2; D is ambiguous. CDR1 and CDR2 (germline): SQVTM, ANQGSEA. The CDR3 runs to 16 residues. CDR3 sequence reads: CRVRIKKRNYTGELFF. CDR3 DNA: TGCAGGGTGAGGATCAAAAAAAGAAACTACACCGGGGAGCTGTTTTTT.

This clonotype was seen a few times. The rearrangement joins TRBV7-9 to TRBJ1-2; D is uncertain. The length of the CDR3 is 13 residues. Germline V gene data show CDR1 as SEHNR and CDR2 as FQNEAQ (reference sequence). Trimming left V 5 bases short and J 8 bases short, with 15 bases between. CDR3 amino acids: CASSHPLERGYTF. In nucleotides, the CDR3 is TGTGCCAGCAGCCACCCCTTGGAACGCGGCTACACCTTC.

Note on this clonotype: Sequence at one end of the junction differs from germline and may be a read error. The chain combines TRBV28 with TRBJ2-3, with D possibly matching TRBD1 (6 bases). Germline V gives CDR1 MDHEN, CDR2 SYDVKM. The CDR3 extends over 11 amino acids. DNA for the CDR3: TGTGCCAGCATGGGGGCGACCGCCCCCGATTTT. This sequence encodes CASMGATAPDF.